Detailed here is one TCR beta chain. This clone's antigen is unknown. No per-base quality is available; no much larger clone lies one base away. One collaborating source in Seattle enrolled patients while the patients were actively infected and followed the patients over time throughout the course of disease. Each collaborating institution followed its own protocols to collect whole blood in K2EDTA tubes. For TCRbeta analysis, collaborator samples were shipped as frozen whole blood, as isolated PBMCs, or as DNA extracted from either sample type. The immunoSEQ Assay, a bias-controlled multiplex PCR, was used to amplify TCRbeta CDR3 regions from genomic DNA. In the authors' own workflow: Nucleated cell counts per sample were estimated from amplification of reference gene primers within the assay. Sequence reads were collapsed and filtered to measure the absolute abundance of every unique TCRbeta CDR3 rearrangement. For each sample, productive Simpson clonality was calculated by taking the square root of Simpson's diversity index across productive rearrangements. Sourced from immuneACCESS, this table was stored by TCRdb with only in-frame sequences that have V and J called. A share of the clones is absent; for the studies checked, an unresolved V gene accounts for under half, and the remainder has no known explanation. The V and J calls and the clone size are those of that table, but D and trimming were determined from the DNA. The sample profile shows about 240,000 clones; 75% to 85% of them were found once. The ten largest account for approximately 7.5% of the sample.

The sample is drawn from a study of blood T cell repertoires in COVID-19 (dated by TCRdb to the early 2020s). The study in broad terms: The collaborator samples originated in the United States, Italy and Spain and spanned the acute and convalescent phases of COVID-19. A de-identified subject ID, COVID-19 status, age in years and sex were almost always included in the sample metadata. The prospective study material was composed of cDNA or gDNA derived from T cells, B-cell-depleted T cells, or PBMCs. The dataset comprised deeply sampled blood TCRbeta repertoires from subjects exposed to, actively infected with, or recovered from COVID-19. The samples were drawn from the first 160 participants of the ongoing ImmuneRACE study and from 1,254 subjects provided by 6 global collaborators. The repertoires were released in a freely available public database intended as a resource for research on the immune response to SARS-CoV-2. Where HLA class I and class II types were available, the types were taken from metadata supplied by the sample provider, not from assay-based typing. General findings and caveats noted by the study authors: How much clinical and demographic metadata was included differed by source and by participant, and the metadata was provided uncurated.

Measured from the cysteine to the phenylalanine, the CDR3 is 13 residues long. The CDR3 DNA has 39 bases and is translated from base 1. V is cut back by 7 bases and J by 3 bases, with 8 bases in the junction unmatched. CDR1 and CDR2 are read off the germline V gene as SQVTM and ANQGSEA. Sequencing input: peripheral blood. The V gene is TRBV29-1 and the J gene is TRBJ1-1; a stretch of 7 junction bases matches TRBD1. The TCR comes from a woman of 80 years or more with COVID-19, enrolled during active disease. The DNA is as follows: TGCAGCGGGGCTTCGACAGGGTACACTGAAGCTTTCTTT. It specifies CSGASTGYTEAFF.